This T cell receptor beta chain is drawn from a study of blood T cell repertoires in COVID-19. Sequenced by immunoSEQ multiplex PCR; TCRdb stores in-frame clones only, minus some. The sample includes over 65,000 clones, approximately 78% seen only once; the top ten take 9.2%. Germline CDR1 and CDR2: SGHTA and FQGNSA. This CDR3 region has 15 residues. V lost 0 bases to trimming and J lost 7 bases; unmatched junction nucleotides: 6. This chain links TRBV7-2 with TRBJ2-1, with 7 bases lining up with TRBD1. Material: peripheral blood. The receptor's source is a human donor in a cohort sampled during active COVID-19. The chain's CDR3 is CASSLATTGPNEQFF. The CDR3 DNA reads TGTGCCAGCAGCTTAGCCACGACAGGGCCGAATGAGCAGTTCTTC.